A single T cell receptor beta chain is shown here with its context. What this receptor recognizes is not known. This entry comes from a study of CXCR3-negative and CXCR3-positive naive CD8 T cells (dated by TCRdb to between 2017 and 2020). At the level of the whole study: In total, about 140 million TRB reads were obtained, or roughly 1.5 +/- 0.3 million reads per library. For the TRBV-TRBJ cluster analysis, the naive subsets came from roughly 5 donors, while the memory cells came from 3 donors. The diversity and physicochemical repertoire analyses included more than nine donors pooled from two independent experiments.

Sequencing was performed on a NextSeq 550. The Human TCR Profiling Kit (MiLaboratory) was used to make UMI-labeled 5' RACE TRB cDNA libraries. The full amount of extracted RNA was used for cDNA synthesis, and the full amount of resulting cDNA was used for PCR amplification. Libraries were prepared in parallel using an identical number of PCR cycles. Concerning the study's data processing: With a minimum of two reads required per UMI, MIGEC and MiXCR pulled out about 50,000 +/- 10,000 unique UMI-labeled TRB cDNA molecules from each library. Each library averaged 40,000 +/- 10,000 functional in-frame TRB CDR3 nucleotide clonotypes without stop codons. After each sample was downsampled to 5000 UMI-labeled TRB molecules, VDJtools was used to calculate diversity metrics such as normalized Shannon-Wiener and Chao1. For the central five CDR3 residues, VDJtools calculated physicochemical properties weighted by clonotype size, namely interaction energy, strength, volume and Kidera factor 4. Through TCRdb reprocessing, the reads give one entry per CDR3 protein sequence; DNA is omitted. The V and J calls shown here were made by TCRdb, not taken from the authors' results. Per the sample table, the count is 150,000 or so distinct CDR3 sequences. 0.25% to 0.3% of the sample rests with the top ten.

Its CDR3 holds 13 amino acids, cysteine through phenylalanine. The record lacks a DNA sequence. For CDR1 and CDR2, the germline V gene (reference sequence) lists SEHNR and FQNEAQ. Study-wide findings and limitations: Repertoire diversity was comparably high in both naive subsets but much lower in memory CD8+ T cells. Freshly isolated PBMCs were used for most assays because CXCR3 expression went down partially after cryopreservation. Compared with CXCR3-negative naive cells, CXCR3-positive naive cells had TRB CDR3s with higher hydrophobicity (lower Kidera factor 4), lower energy, and higher strength and volume indices. Because surface CD5, which has been linked to self-reactivity in mice, was comparable between naive subsets, TCR interaction strength was also inferred from TRB CDR3 physicochemical properties. TRBV-TRBJ usage was similar between naive CXCR3-negative and CXCR3-positive cells from the same donor, while memory cells showed distinct patterns.

For each CD8+ T cell subset, flow sorting was done in triplicate, and 300,000 to 350,000 cells per subset went directly into RLT lysis buffer. Naive CD8+ T cells were defined stringently as CD45RO-CCR7+CD27+CD95- to exclude memory contaminants. Standard density gradient centrifugation was used to isolate peripheral blood mononuclear cells from buffy coats. Naive CXCR3-negative and CXCR3-positive CD8+ T cells were flow-sorted on a FACSAria III. An RNeasy Mini Kit was used to extract total RNA from the sorted cells. The sequencing input was naive CXCR3+ CD8+ T cells from blood. The sample's cell subset or site label, decoded: CD45RO-CCR7+CD27+CD95- naive CD8+ T cells expressing CXCR3 (TNR3+). Here the chain combines TRBV7-9 and TRBJ2-7; TCRdb selects TRBD1, and the lack of DNA leaves this call unchecked. This TCR was sampled from a human donor in good health. Some clones in this sample may be carry-over from other donors' samples. The CDR3 in this case is CASSSTGDYEQYF.